This T cell receptor (beta chain) was obtained from a study of T cell changes during pregnancy in multiple sclerosis. CDR1 and CDR2 (germline): SGHRS, YFSETQ. The CDR3 covers 15 residues. J was trimmed by 4 bases and V by 3 bases; bases with no gene match: 9. Sequencing used immunoSEQ multiplex PCR; TCRdb keeps in-frame clones, though not all of them. Among 50,000 or so clones listed, 80% to 95% were seen once. The receptor was isolated from a female donor with multiple sclerosis, enrolled in a pregnancy study. V is TRBV5-1 and J is TRBJ2-7, with TRBD1 matching 8 bases. The sample in question was peripheral blood, obtained in the third trimester of pregnancy. CDR3 nucleotides: TGCGCCAGCAGCTCGTATGGGACAGGTTATTACGAGCAGTACTTC. This gives the protein CASSSYGTGYYEQYF.